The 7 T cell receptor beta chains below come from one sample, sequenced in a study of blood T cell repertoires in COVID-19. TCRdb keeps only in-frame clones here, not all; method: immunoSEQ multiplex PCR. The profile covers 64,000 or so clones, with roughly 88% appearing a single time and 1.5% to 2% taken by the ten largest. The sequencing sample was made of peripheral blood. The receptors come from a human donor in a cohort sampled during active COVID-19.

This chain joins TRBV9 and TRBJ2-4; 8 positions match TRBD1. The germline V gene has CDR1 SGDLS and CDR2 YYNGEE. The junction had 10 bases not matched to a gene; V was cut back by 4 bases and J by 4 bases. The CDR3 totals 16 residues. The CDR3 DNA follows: TGTGCCAGCAGCCTCTCTCCCGGGACAGGAAAAAACATTCAGTACTTC. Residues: CASSLSPGTGKNIQYF. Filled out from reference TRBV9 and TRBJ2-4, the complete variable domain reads DSGVTQTPKHLITATGQRVTLRCSPRSGDLSVYWYQQSLDQGLQFLIQYYNGEERAKGNILERFSAQQFPDLHSELNLSSLELGDSALYFCASSLSPGTGKNIQYFGAGTRLSVL.

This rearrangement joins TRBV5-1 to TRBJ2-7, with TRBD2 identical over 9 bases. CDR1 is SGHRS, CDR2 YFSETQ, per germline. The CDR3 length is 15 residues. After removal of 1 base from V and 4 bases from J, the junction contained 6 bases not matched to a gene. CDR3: CASSLLAGAVYEQYF. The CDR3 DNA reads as TGCGCCAGCAGCTTGTTAGCGGGAGCTGTATACGAGCAGTACTTC.

The CDR3 nucleotides read TGCGCCAGCAGGTTTGCCGGGACAGCTAGCACAGATACGCAGTATTTT. Its protein is CASRFAGTASTDTQYF. The V gene is TRBV5-1, the J gene TRBJ2-3, with TRBD1 identical over 7 bases. CDR1 and CDR2 (germline): SGHRS, YFSETQ. The junction had 9 bases not matched to a gene; V was cut back by 5 bases and J by 0 bases. The CDR3 consists of 16 residues.

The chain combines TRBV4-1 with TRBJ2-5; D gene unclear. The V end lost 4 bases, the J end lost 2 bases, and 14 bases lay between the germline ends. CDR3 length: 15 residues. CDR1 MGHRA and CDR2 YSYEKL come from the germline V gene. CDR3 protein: CASSRATSEQETQYF. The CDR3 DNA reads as TGCGCCAGCAGCCGAGCAACGAGCGAACAAGAGACCCAGTACTTC.

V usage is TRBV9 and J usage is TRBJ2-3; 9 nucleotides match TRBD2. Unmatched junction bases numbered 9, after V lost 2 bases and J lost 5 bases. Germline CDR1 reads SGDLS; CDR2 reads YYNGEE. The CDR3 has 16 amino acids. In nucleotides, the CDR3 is TGTGCCAGCAGCGTCCGTAGCGGGAGTGGTTTAGATACGCAGTATTTT. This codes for CASSVRSGSGLDTQYF. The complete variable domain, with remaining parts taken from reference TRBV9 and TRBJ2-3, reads DSGVTQTPKHLITATGQRVTLRCSPRSGDLSVYWYQQSLDQGLQFLIQYYNGEERAKGNILERFSAQQFPDLHSELNLSSLELGDSALYFCASSVRSGSGLDTQYFGPGTRLTVL.

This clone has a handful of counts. The CDR3 loop reads CASSIGGVAQETQYF. CDR3 bases: TGTGCCAGTAGTATCGGCGGGGTTGCCCAAGAGACCCAGTACTTC. This chain connects TRBV19 to TRBJ2-5; tentative D call: TRBD2 (6 bases). Trimming took 3 bases from V and 1 from J, leaving 12 bases between them. Germline V gene data show CDR1 as LNHDA and CDR2 as SQIVND (reference sequence). The CDR3 extends over 15 amino acids.

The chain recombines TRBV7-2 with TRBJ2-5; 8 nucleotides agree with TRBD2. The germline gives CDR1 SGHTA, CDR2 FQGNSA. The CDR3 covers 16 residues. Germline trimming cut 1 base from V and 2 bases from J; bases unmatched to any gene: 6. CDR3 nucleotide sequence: TGTGCCAGCAGCTTAGGGGTTAGCGGGGATCAAGAGACCCAGTACTTC. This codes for CASSLGVSGDQETQYF.